The 8 T cell receptor beta chains below all came from one sample that was sequenced in a study of control samples from healthy donors and cancer patients. Clones were sequenced by immunoSEQ multiplex PCR, and TCRdb holds only the in-frame ones, with some missing. The profile shows 150,000 to 200,000 clones, 85% to 90% of them singletons. The sample taken for sequencing was blood. The receptors were gathered from a woman between 25 and 40 years old in good health.

V is TRBV30 and J is TRBJ1-2; no clear D. V lost 3 bases, J lost 4 bases, and 12 bases lay in between. CDR1 is GTSNPN and CDR2 is SVGIG in the germline V gene (reference sequence). The CDR3 length is 13 residues. The CDR3 sequence is CAWRESGGYGYTF. The CDR3 nucleotides read TGTGCCTGGAGAGAGTCCGGAGGCTATGGCTACACCTTC.

The genes are TRBV3-1 (or the pseudogene TRBV3-2) and TRBJ2-5, with D perhaps matching TRBD1 (5 bases). Germline CDR1 reads LGHDT; CDR2 reads YNNKEL (reference sequence). V lost 4 bases and J 6 bases, leaving 18 bases between the germline ends. This CDR3 spans 15 amino acids. The CDR3 is CASSPRAGSQQTQYF. For the CDR3, the DNA is TGTGCCAGCAGCCCCAGGGCAGGGTCGCAACAGACCCAGTACTTC.

The chain carries TRBV5-5 and TRBJ2-7; the match to TRBD2 covers 11 bases. Unmatched junction bases numbered 0, after V lost 1 base and J lost 0 bases. Germline CDR1 SGHKS, CDR2 YYEKEE (reference sequence). The length of the CDR3 is 15 residues. DNA for the CDR3: TGTGCCAGCAGCTTGACTAGCGGGAGCTCCTACGAGCAGTACTTC. Protein product: CASSLTSGSSYEQYF.

This clone occurred a few times. The rearrangement joins TRBV7-2 to TRBJ2-1; no definite D call. This CDR3 is 13 amino acids long. CDR1 is SGHTA and CDR2 is FQGNSA in the germline V gene. V was trimmed by 2 bases and J by 8 bases, leaving 10 bases between them. The CDR3 protein is CASSLMGLDEQFF. The CDR3 coding sequence is TGTGCCAGCAGCTTAATGGGTCTGGATGAGCAGTTCTTC. Variable domain in full (rest from reference TRBV7-2 and TRBJ2-1): GAGVSQSPSNKVTEKGKDVELRCDPISGHTALYWYRQSLGQGLEFLIYFQGNSAPDKSGLPSDRFSAERTGGSVSTLTIQRTQQEDSAVYLCASSLMGLDEQFFGPGTRLTVL.

The gene calls are TRBV29-1 and TRBJ2-2; 15 nucleotides line up with TRBD2. Germline V CDR1 and CDR2: SQVTM, ANQGSEA. V lost 1 base, J lost 7 bases, and 7 bases stayed unmatched. The CDR3 loop spans 17 amino acids. The CDR3 sequence: CSVEGTSGGALLGELFF. CDR3 coding DNA: TGCAGCGTTGAAGGGACTAGCGGGGGGGCCCTCCTCGGGGAGCTGTTTTTT.

The chain joins TRBV6-5 to TRBJ2-2, with D maybe TRBD1 (7 bases). CDR1 is MNHEY, CDR2 SVGAGI, per germline. V was cut by 7 bases and J by 5 bases, with 17 bases left in between. The CDR3 spans 15 residues. The CDR3 coding sequence is TGTGCCAGCACCCAAGACAGGGCGGGGACCGGGGAGCTGTTTTTT. This translates into CASTQDRAGTGELFF.

The CDR3 bases are TGTGCCAGCAGTTTGGGGTGGGACACTGAAGCTTTCTTT. Translation: CASSLGWDTEAFF. This chain connects TRBV12-3 or TRBV12-4 to TRBJ1-1; D is unresolved. Trimming took off 3 bases at V and 3 bases at J, with 8 bases between the two ends. The CDR3 runs to 13 residues.

This rearrangement joins TRBV15 to TRBJ2-3, with 11 nucleotides matching TRBD2. The CDR3 is made up of 16 amino acids. The ends lost 2 bases at V and 5 bases at J; junction bases unmatched: 6. The germline V gene encodes CDR1 LNHNV and CDR2 YYDKDF (reference sequence). CDR3 coding DNA: TGTGCCACCAGCAGACTGTCTAGCGGGAGGTTAGATACGCAGTATTTT. Its translation: CATSRLSSGRLDTQYF.